A single sample is the source of the 4 T cell receptor beta chains below, sequenced in a study of cytomegalovirus exposure and HLA in healthy donors. Researchers ran the PCR with 60 Vbeta and 13 Jbeta primers. Clones were sequenced by immunoSEQ multiplex PCR, and TCRdb holds only the in-frame ones, with some missing. The sample contains some 120,000 clones, roughly 74% of which appear only once. The sample was PBMCs. All receptors derive from a woman between 45 and 65 years old in good health and CMV-seropositive.

The chain uses TRBV18 and TRBJ1-5; a weak D match, TRBD1 (6 bases). V was cut by 4 bases and J by 1 base, with 11 bases left in between. The V gene's germline CDR1 is KGHSH and CDR2 LQKENI. The CDR3 has 15 residues. The CDR3 sequence: CASSRGGASNQPQHF. The CDR3 DNA reads TGTGCCAGCTCACGAGGGGGGGCGAGCAATCAGCCCCAGCATTTT. Together with reference TRBV18 and TRBJ1-5, the CDR3 gives the full variable domain: NAGVMQNPRHLVRRRGQEARLRCSPMKGHSHVYWYRQLPEEGLKFMVYLQKENIIDESGMPKERFSAEFPKEGPSILRIQQVVRGDSAAYFCASSRGGASNQPQHFGDGTRLSIL.

This clone was detected a few times. The chain is built from TRBV5-1 and TRBJ1-1, with a possible D match to TRBD1 (6 bases). Trimming cost V 3 bases and J 1 base, with 10 bases left between them. The CDR3 is 14 amino acids. Per germline, CDR1 SGHRS and CDR2 YFSETQ. In DNA, the CDR3 is TGCGCCAGCAGCTCCTCGACAGGGAACACTGAAGCTTTCTTT. This translates into CASSSSTGNTEAFF. The full variable domain, rest sourced from reference TRBV5-1 and TRBJ1-1, is KAGVTQTPRYLIKTRGQQVTLSCSPISGHRSVSWYQQTPGQGLQFLFEYFSETQRNKGNFPGRFSGRQFSNSRSEMNVSTLELGDSALYLCASSSSTGNTEAFFGQGTRLTVV.

The chain combines TRBV6-1 with TRBJ2-5; D perhaps matches TRBD2 (5 bases). The germline gives CDR1 MNHNS, CDR2 SASEGT. CDR3 length: 13 residues. Trimming removed 7 bases at V and 5 bases at J, with 14 bases between. CDR3 nucleotides: TGTGCCAGCAAGGACTCCATAGTGGAGACCCAGTACTTC. Translating gives CASKDSIVETQYF.

This clone has only a few counts. V and J are TRBV7-2 and TRBJ2-2; TRBD2 matches 8 bases. Germline trimming cut 4 bases from V and 4 bases from J; bases unmatched to any gene: 5. There are 15 residues in the CDR3. The V gene's germline CDR1 is SGHTA and CDR2 FQGNSA. Here the CDR3 DNA reads TGTGCCAGCAGCTCAGCTCGGGGGGGCACCGGGGAGCTGTTTTTT. Protein: CASSSARGGTGELFF.